What follows is one T cell receptor (beta chain) and its context. Its antigen is unknown. Sequencing used immunoSEQ v3.0 at survey level. Libraries were prepared by immunoSEQ multiplex PCR; TCRdb keeps only in-frame clonotypes and omits some of them. The sample records more than 15,000 clones, 91% being singletons. CDR1 is SGHKS, CDR2 YYEKEE, per germline (reference sequence). CDR3 length equals 13 residues. The V end lost 4 bases, the J end lost 0 bases, and 7 bases lay between the germline ends. This sample was included in a study of long-term antiretroviral therapy in people with HIV. Regarding the study as a whole: Diversity rose after ART but stayed below transplant donor controls.

The source of this sequence is a man in his 60s with HIV. The chain carries TRBV5-5 and TRBJ2-5; D gene unclear. The sequencing used unsorted PBMCs, collected 0.3 years after starting antiretroviral therapy. CDR3 protein: CASSPSDQETQYF. The CDR3, as DNA: TGTGCCAGCAGCCCTAGTGACCAAGAGACCCAGTACTTC.